This T cell receptor beta chain was captured in a study of T cells in Graves' hyperthyroidism and ophthalmopathy. This CDR3 spans 14 amino acids. Germline values: CDR1 GTSNPN, CDR2 SVGIG (reference sequence). Trimming removed 0 bases from V and 4 bases from J, with 10 bases in between. TCR beta CDR3 regions were amplified from RNA transcripts. Carried out on the TCR CDR3, a first-round RT-PCR used the HTBI primer set. TCRdb itself ran the multiplex PCR reads through MiXCR, one entry per CDR3 protein. The table shows under 400,000 distinct CDR3 sequences, with around 16% occurring only once. The source material was blood. This sequence originates from a woman aged 18-29 years with Graves' hyperthyroidism that later progressed to Graves' ophthalmopathy. The chain recombines TRBV30 with TRBJ2-1; D possibly corresponds to TRBD1 (6 bases). CDR3 sequence (DNA): TGTGCCTGGAGTGTTTGGACAGTGTACAATGAGCAGTTCTTC. Translating it yields CAWSVWTVYNEQFF.